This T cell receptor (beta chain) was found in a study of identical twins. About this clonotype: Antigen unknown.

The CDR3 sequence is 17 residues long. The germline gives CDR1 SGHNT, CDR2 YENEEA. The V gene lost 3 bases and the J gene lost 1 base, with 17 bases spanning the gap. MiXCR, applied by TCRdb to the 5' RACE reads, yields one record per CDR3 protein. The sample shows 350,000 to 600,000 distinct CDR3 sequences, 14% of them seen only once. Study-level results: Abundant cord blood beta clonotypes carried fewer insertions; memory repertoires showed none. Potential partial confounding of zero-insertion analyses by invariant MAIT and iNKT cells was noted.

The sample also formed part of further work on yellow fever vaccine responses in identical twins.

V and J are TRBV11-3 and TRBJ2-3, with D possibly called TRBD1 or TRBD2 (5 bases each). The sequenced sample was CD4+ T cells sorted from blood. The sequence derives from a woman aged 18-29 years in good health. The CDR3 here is CASSLGGGTGGTDTQYF. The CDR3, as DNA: TGTGCCAGCAGCTTGGGTGGGGGAACAGGTGGCACAGATACGCAGTATTTT. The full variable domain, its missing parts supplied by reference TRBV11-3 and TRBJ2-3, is EAGVVQSPRYKIIEKKQPVAFWCNPISGHNTLYWYLQNLGQGPELLIRYENEEAVDDSQLPKDRFSAERLKGVDSTLKIQPAELGDSAVYLCASSLGGGTGGTDTQYFGPGTRLTVL.